The 18 T cell receptor beta chains presented below share a single source sample, sequenced in a study of T cell responses to AZD1222 COVID-19 vaccine. Clones were sequenced by immunoSEQ multiplex PCR, and TCRdb holds only the in-frame ones, with some missing. The sample contains 120,000 to 150,000 clones, about 90% of which appear only once. The sequencing used peripheral blood, collected on day 0 of AZD1222 vaccination. The receptors come from an adult in good health.

The J gene is TRBJ2-3, the V gene TRBV12-3 or TRBV12-4; a possible D gene is TRBD2 (6 bases). V dropped 5 bases and J dropped 7 bases, with 10 bases sitting between them. The length of the CDR3 is 12 residues. CDR3 sequence: CASSTSHHTQYF. The CDR3 DNA sequence: TGTGCCAGCAGTACTAGCCATCATACGCAGTATTTT.

This sequence joins TRBV28 and TRBJ2-2; 7 bases map to TRBD1. Germline CDR1 is MDHEN and CDR2 is SYDVKM. V dropped 3 bases and J dropped 5; count of bases not matched to a gene: 6. The CDR3 totals 15 residues. CDR3 coding DNA: TGTGCCAGCAGTTTTGGAGACAGGGAAACCGGGGAGCTGTTTTTT. It specifies CASSFGDRETGELFF. Based on the CDR3 plus reference TRBV28 and TRBJ2-2, the full variable domain is DVKVTQSSRYLVKRTGEKVFLECVQDMDHENMFWYRQDPGLGLRLIYFSYDVKMKEKGDIPEGYSVSREKKERFSLILESASTNQTSMYLCASSFGDRETGELFFGEGSRLTVL.

V usage is TRBV7-2 and J usage is TRBJ2-3, with 13 bases matching TRBD2. Germline CDR1 and CDR2: SGHTA and FQGNSA. V trimming: 6 bases; J trimming: 2 bases; junction bases outside the gene matches: 8. CDR3 length: 17 residues. CDR3 in amino acids: CASSLGLAGAITDTQYF. CDR3 DNA sequence: TGTGCCAGCAGTCTAGGACTAGCGGGGGCAATCACAGATACGCAGTATTTT.

The V call is TRBV9, the J call TRBJ1-2; D is ambiguous. V lost 5 bases and J lost 3, with 5 bases in between. Germline assignment: CDR1 SGDLS and CDR2 YYNGEE. The CDR3 is 11 residues long. CDR3 amino acids: CASRRDYGYTF. CDR3 coding DNA: TGTGCCAGCAGGCGGGACTATGGCTACACCTTC.

The gene calls are TRBV2 and TRBJ1-4; TRBD1 is a possible D gene (5 bases). Germline CDR1 SNHLY, CDR2 FYNNEI. The CDR3 totals 14 residues. Trimming took off 6 bases at V and 5 bases at J, with 13 bases between the two ends. The CDR3 coding sequence is TGTGCCAGCAGGTACCGGGGCCAAAATGAAAAACTGTTTTTT. It is translated as CASRYRGQNEKLFF.

The J gene is TRBJ2-2, the V gene TRBV7-6; TRBD1 aligns across 7 bases. The CDR3 runs 16 residues. With V trimmed by 4 bases and J by 5 bases, 10 bases remained unmatched. The V gene's germline CDR1 is SGHVS and CDR2 FNYEAQ. This chain's CDR3 is CASSSPTGVDTGELFF. In DNA form, the CDR3 reads TGTGCCAGCAGCTCCCCCACAGGGGTGGATACCGGGGAGCTGTTTTTT. Drawing the rest from reference TRBV7-6 and TRBJ2-2, the complete variable domain is GAGVSQSPRYKVTKRGQDVALRCDPISGHVSLYWYRQALGQGPEFLTYFNYEAQQDKSGLPNDRFSAERPEGSISTLTIQRTEQRDSAMYRCASSSPTGVDTGELFFGEGSRLTVL.

The chain employs TRBV18 and TRBJ1-1; D possibly corresponds to TRBD1 (5 bases). CDR3 length: 13 amino acids. Germline CDR1 reads KGHSH; CDR2 reads LQKENI. V lost 4 bases and J 1 base, leaving 7 bases between the germline ends. This CDR3 is CASSRQKNTEAFF. CDR3 in DNA: TGTGCCAGCTCACGACAGAAGAACACTGAAGCTTTCTTT.

In this sample, this clone turned up once. V usage is TRBV7-2 and J usage is TRBJ2-5; D perhaps matches TRBD2 (5 bases). The length of the CDR3 is 16 residues. Trimming cost V 2 bases and J 1 base, with 14 bases left between them. Looked up from germline, CDR1 is SGHTA and CDR2 is FQGNSA. The CDR3 DNA is TGTGCCAGCAGCTTACAGTTCAGTAGCGCCCAAGAGACCCAGTACTTC. Translated, it gives CASSLQFSSAQETQYF. The whole variable domain, remainder taken from reference TRBV7-2 and TRBJ2-5, is GAGVSQSPSNKVTEKGKDVELRCDPISGHTALYWYRQSLGQGLEFLIYFQGNSAPDKSGLPSDRFSAERTGGSVSTLTIQRTQQEDSAVYLCASSLQFSSAQETQYFGPGTRLLVL.

The chain is built from TRBV7-8 and TRBJ2-1, with 12 nucleotides matching TRBD1. The CDR3 has 17 residues. The junction had 6 bases not matched to a gene; V was cut back by 2 bases and J by 4 bases. Germline V gene sequence: CDR1 SGHVS, CDR2 FQNEAQ. The CDR3: CASSLFGTGGLYNEQFF. The CDR3, as DNA: TGTGCCAGCAGCTTATTTGGGACAGGGGGCTTGTACAATGAGCAGTTCTTC.

DNA of the CDR3: TGCAGCCCCAGGGACAGGCAGAACACTGAAGCTTTCTTT. Amino acids: CSPRDRQNTEAFF. The chain combines TRBV29-1 with TRBJ1-1, with 8 bases fitting TRBD1. J gave up 1 base and V 8 bases, and 6 bases lay outside the gene matches. The CDR3 covers 13 residues. Germline-derived CDR1 and CDR2 are SQVTM and ANQGSEA.

This chain links TRBV5-5 with TRBJ2-5, with no clear D. CDR3 length equals 15 residues. Germline lookup yields CDR1 SGHKS and CDR2 YYEKEE (reference sequence). Trimming cost V 4 bases and J 2 bases, with 15 bases left between them. CDR3 amino acids: CASSTTPTGQETQYF. The CDR3 DNA sequence: TGTGCCAGCAGCACTACGCCAACCGGTCAAGAGACCCAGTACTTC. Full variable domain (remainder filled in from reference TRBV5-5 and TRBJ2-5): DAGVTQSPTHLIKTRGQQVTLRCSPISGHKSVSWYQQVLGQGPQFIFQYYEKEERGRGNFPDRFSARQFPNYSSELNVNALLLGDSALYLCASSTTPTGQETQYFGPGTRLLVL.

J is TRBJ1-1 and V is TRBV7-2; 10 bases agree with TRBD1. The CDR3 has 16 amino acids. The trim removed 5 bases at V and 2 bases at J, leaving 8 bases unmatched. CDR1 and CDR2 from the germline V gene are SGHTA and FQGNSA. The CDR3, as DNA: TGTGCCAGCAGCAAGGACAGGGGGATTGGTAACACTGAAGCTTTCTTT. Encoded protein: CASSKDRGIGNTEAFF. The full variable domain, its missing parts supplied by reference TRBV7-2 and TRBJ1-1, is GAGVSQSPSNKVTEKGKDVELRCDPISGHTALYWYRQSLGQGLEFLIYFQGNSAPDKSGLPSDRFSAERTGGSVSTLTIQRTQQEDSAVYLCASSKDRGIGNTEAFFGQGTRLTVV.

V gene TRBV14 combines with J gene TRBJ2-7; D unresolved. With 1 base removed from V and 0 bases from J, the gap between germline ends came to 13 bases. The V gene's germline CDR1 is SGHDN and CDR2 FVKESK. CDR3 length: 16 residues. The chain's CDR3 is CASSQVVGPSSYEQYF. DNA for the CDR3: TGTGCCAGCAGCCAAGTGGTGGGCCCGAGCTCCTACGAGCAGTACTTC.

The rearrangement links TRBV10-3 to TRBJ2-7; D is unresolved. The germline V gene has CDR1 ENHRY and CDR2 SYGVKD. This CDR3 is 12 amino acids long. V gave up 9 bases and J gave up 2 bases, with 11 bases separating them. For the CDR3, the DNA is TGTGCCATTCGCGAAGGTACCTACGAGCAGTACTTC. Its protein is CAIREGTYEQYF.

V and J are TRBV18 and TRBJ2-7; TRBD1 aligns across 8 bases. This CDR3 is 14 amino acids long. Unmatched junction bases numbered 8, after V lost 4 bases and J lost 6 bases. Germline loops: CDR1 KGHSH, CDR2 LQKENI. The DNA of the CDR3 is TGTGCCAGCTCACTCTTGGACAGGGCGGGCGAGCAGTACTTC. Translation gives CASSLLDRAGEQYF. Looking up the rest from reference TRBV18 and TRBJ2-7 gives the full variable domain: NAGVMQNPRHLVRRRGQEARLRCSPMKGHSHVYWYRQLPEEGLKFMVYLQKENIIDESGMPKERFSAEFPKEGPSILRIQQVVRGDSAAYFCASSLLDRAGEQYFGPGTRLTVT.

This sequence joins TRBV6-2 or TRBV6-3 and TRBJ2-2, with unresolved D. V gave up 0 bases and J gave up 3 bases, with 14 bases separating them. This CDR3 spans 17 amino acids. Germline CDR1 reads MNHEY; CDR2 reads SVGEGT. As DNA, the CDR3 is TGTGCCAGCAGTTACTCGAGTGTGGCGGAGTACACCGGGGAGCTGTTTTTT. Its protein is CASSYSSVAEYTGELFF.

CDR3 in amino acids: CASSLSGYGRDTQYF. CDR3 bases: TGTGCCAGCAGCTTGTCAGGGTATGGGCGGGATACGCAGTATTTT. The rearrangement uses TRBV7-6 and TRBJ2-3; D may be TRBD1 (5 bases). The germline CDR1 and CDR2 sequences are SGHVS and FNYEAQ. There are 15 residues in the CDR3. V was shortened by 3 bases and J by 6 bases, with 16 bases between the two germline ends.

This chain joins TRBV4-1 and TRBJ1-5; no reliable D call. Trimming left V 6 bases short and J 1 base short, with 16 bases between. The CDR3 has 16 residues. The germline V gene encodes CDR1 MGHRA and CDR2 YSYEKL. The CDR3 DNA sequence: TGCGCCAGCAGACCCGTCCTACTTGGGAGCAATCAGCCCCAGCATTTT. This gives the protein CASRPVLLGSNQPQHF.